The 18 T cell receptor beta chains presented below share a single source sample, sequenced in a study of shared clonotypes between healthy human individuals. Sequenced by immunoSEQ multiplex PCR; TCRdb stores in-frame clones only, minus some. The sample lists hundreds of thousands of clones; less than 85% were seen once. The source material was memory CD4+ T cells sorted from blood. Subset defined: CD45RA-negative fraction. The receptor source for this set is a woman aged 25 to 39 in good health.

This chain uses TRBV7-9 with TRBJ2-7; the match to TRBD1 covers 9 bases. CDR3 length: 14 residues. Germline V lookup: CDR1 SEHNR, CDR2 FQNEAQ (reference sequence). After removal of 2 bases from V and 5 bases from J, the junction contained 4 bases not matched to a gene. Written as DNA, the CDR3 is TGTGCCAGCAGCTTATCCGGGACAGGGCACGAGCAGTACTTC. This sequence encodes CASSLSGTGHEQYF.

This clone was detected once. This same CDR3 is encoded by further DNA sequences in the sample. This chain connects TRBV5-1 to TRBJ2-1, with 11 bases aligning to TRBD2. The CDR3 has 15 residues. Trimming took 4 bases from V and 2 from J; bases not matched to a gene: 2. Germline lookup yields CDR1 SGHRS and CDR2 YFSETQ. CDR3 sequence: CASSPGLAAYNEQFF. DNA for the CDR3: TGCGCCAGCAGCCCGGGACTAGCGGCCTACAATGAGCAGTTCTTC. The full variable domain, completed using reference TRBV5-1 and TRBJ2-1, is KAGVTQTPRYLIKTRGQQVTLSCSPISGHRSVSWYQQTPGQGLQFLFEYFSETQRNKGNFPGRFSGRQFSNSRSEMNVSTLELGDSALYLCASSPGLAAYNEQFFGPGTRLTVL.

The sample holds one count of this clone. This chain uses TRBV18 with TRBJ2-1; D is perhaps TRBD1 (6 bases). The CDR3 consists of 15 residues. Germline assignment: CDR1 KGHSH and CDR2 LQKENI. Trimming took off 3 bases at V and 2 bases at J, with 11 bases between the two ends. CDR3 DNA sequence: TGTGCCAGCTCACCGTCGCAGGGGACCTACAATGAGCAGTTCTTC. Amino acids: CASSPSQGTYNEQFF.

V is TRBV29-1 and J is TRBJ2-1; 10 positions match TRBD2. CDR1 and CDR2 from the germline V gene are SQVTM and ANQGSEA. The CDR3 is 13 residues long. Losses at the gene ends were 6 bases for V and 10 bases for J; bases not matched to a gene: 9. For the CDR3, the DNA is TGCAGCGTCCAAAGGGGACTAGCGTGGGAGCAGTTCTTC. Translated, it gives CSVQRGLAWEQFF.

The chain carries TRBV28 and TRBJ2-7; the match to TRBD1 covers 8 bases. Trimming cost V 7 bases and J 3 bases; bases outside gene matches: 8. This CDR3 region has 14 residues. The germline V gene has CDR1 MDHEN and CDR2 SYDVKM. This CDR3 is CASKPQGAGYEQYF. The CDR3 nucleotides are TGTGCCAGCAAACCCCAGGGGGCCGGCTACGAGCAGTACTTC.

V and J are TRBV28 and TRBJ2-2; 8 nucleotides agree with TRBD2. Germline V gene sequence: CDR1 MDHEN, CDR2 SYDVKM. Unmatched junction bases numbered 4, after V lost 6 bases and J lost 7 bases. The CDR3 is made up of 13 amino acids. CDR3 residues: CASRTTSGGELFF. As DNA, the CDR3 is TGTGCCAGCAGAACCACTAGCGGCGGGGAGCTGTTTTTT.

This clone was counted between two and nine times. The rearrangement uses TRBV19 and TRBJ1-5; 7 bases align to TRBD1. V was clipped by 5 bases and J by 2 bases; unmatched bases: 6. Germline V gene data show CDR1 as LNHDA and CDR2 as SQIVND (reference sequence). This CDR3 has 15 amino acids. The CDR3 DNA reads as TGTGCCAGTAGTGTACAGGGGCAAGGCAATCAGCCCCAGCATTTT. Protein product: CASSVQGQGNQPQHF.

The chain uses TRBV19 and TRBJ2-2; 8 positions agree with TRBD1. V lost 5 bases, J lost 7 bases, and 6 bases stayed unmatched. This CDR3 has 14 amino acids. Looked up from germline, CDR1 is LNHDA and CDR2 is SQIVND (reference sequence). CDR3: CASSSTGAGGELFF. The DNA of the CDR3 is TGTGCCAGTAGTTCGACAGGGGCGGGCGGGGAGCTGTTTTTT.

The chain couples TRBV15 to TRBJ2-5; 9 positions agree with TRBD2. This CDR3 has 18 amino acids. The V gene's germline CDR1 is LNHNV and CDR2 YYDKDF (reference sequence). J gave up 0 bases and V 0 bases, and 8 bases lay outside the gene matches. As DNA, the CDR3 is TGTGCCACCAGCAGAGATATGACGGCGGGAGGGTACCAAGAGACCCAGTACTTC. It translates to CATSRDMTAGGYQETQYF.

The V and J genes are TRBV5-5 and TRBJ1-2, with D possibly matching TRBD1 (5 bases). The germline V gene encodes CDR1 SGHKS and CDR2 YYEKEE (reference sequence). With 4 bases removed from V and 3 bases from J, the gap between germline ends came to 16 bases. CDR3 length equals 15 residues. The CDR3 reads CASSPNSQAYYGYTF. Here the CDR3 DNA reads TGTGCCAGCAGCCCAAATTCACAGGCGTACTATGGCTACACCTTC. Full variable domain (remainder filled in from reference TRBV5-5 and TRBJ1-2): DAGVTQSPTHLIKTRGQQVTLRCSPISGHKSVSWYQQVLGQGPQFIFQYYEKEERGRGNFPDRFSARQFPNYSSELNVNALLLGDSALYLCASSPNSQAYYGYTFGSGTRLTVV.

About this clone itself: A much larger clone sits a single nucleotide away, making a read error possible. Additional DNA sequences in this sample encode the identical CDR3. J is TRBJ2-1 and V is TRBV28; D might be TRBD1 (6 bases). Trimming shortened V by 3 bases and J by 0 bases, and 6 bases separated the two germline ends. This CDR3 has 14 residues. Germline CDR1 reads MDHEN; CDR2 reads SYDVKM. The CDR3: CASSLDSSYNEQFF. CDR3 bases: TGTGCCAGCAGTTTGGACAGCTCCTACAATGAGCAGTTCTTC.

The CDR3 sequence: CASSEYAGGPYEQYF. The CDR3 DNA is TGCGCCAGCAGTGAGTACGCGGGAGGGCCTTACGAGCAGTACTTC. The chain combines TRBV10-1 with TRBJ2-7, with TRBD2 matching over 9 bases. CDR3 length: 15 residues. The V gene's germline CDR1 is WNHNN and CDR2 SYGVQD (reference sequence). V trimming: 1 base; J trimming: 4 bases; junction bases outside the gene matches: 5.

This sequence joins TRBV11-2 and TRBJ2-7, with 8 bases fitting TRBD2. CDR1 and CDR2 from the germline V gene are SGHAT and FQNNGV. This CDR3 has 14 amino acids. The J segment lost 5 bases and the V segment lost 7 bases, leaving 10 bases of the junction unmatched. CDR3 in amino acids: CASIFSGRSDEQYF. The CDR3 coding sequence is TGTGCCAGCATATTCAGCGGGAGAAGTGACGAGCAGTACTTC.

Points on this clone: The germline gene is not matched at one end of the junction; a read error may be the cause. J is TRBJ2-7 and V is TRBV6-7; a weak D match, TRBD2 (7 bases). TRBV6-7 is known as an ORF, though its function is uncertain. CDR3 size: 9 residues. CDR3 coding DNA: TGCGGGGGGCTCGACGAGCAGTACTTC. Amino acids: CGGLDEQYF.

This chain connects TRBV5-1 to TRBJ1-1; a possible D gene is TRBD1 (6 bases). The germline V and J ends were trimmed by 6 bases and 1 base, with 13 bases remaining between them. Germline CDR1 is SGHRS and CDR2 is YFSETQ. The CDR3 has 14 amino acids. CDR3: CASNPGERNTEAFF. DNA for the CDR3: TGCGCCAGCAACCCAGGGGAGAGGAACACTGAAGCTTTCTTT.

This rearrangement joins TRBV4-1 to TRBJ2-7; D may correspond to TRBD1 or TRBD2 (7 bases each). The germline V gene encodes CDR1 MGHRA and CDR2 YSYEKL. Trimming took 3 bases from V and 1 from J, leaving 25 bases between them. The CDR3 contains 19 residues. The CDR3 spells CASSHALNSGGVVSYEQYF. The CDR3 coding sequence is TGCGCCAGCAGCCATGCTCTGAACTCAGGGGGGGTCGTTTCCTACGAGCAGTACTTC.

The chain has TRBV18 and TRBJ2-5; the D gene is possibly TRBD1 (6 bases). CDR3 length equals 12 residues. Per germline, CDR1 KGHSH and CDR2 LQKENI. Trimming left V 0 bases short and J 13 bases short, with 12 bases between. The CDR3 nucleotides are TGTGCCAGCTCACCACCGGCAGGGGTTCGGTACTTC. Its translation is CASSPPAGVRYF.

The CDR3: CSAPGRGQQFF. The CDR3 bases are TGCAGTGCTCCGGGGAGGGGGCAACAGTTCTTC. The V and J genes are TRBV20-1 and TRBJ2-1; either TRBD1 or TRBD2 may supply D (7 bases each). V dropped 5 bases and J dropped 13 bases, with 15 bases sitting between them. Germline CDR1 is DFQATT and CDR2 is SNEGSKA (reference sequence). There are 11 residues in the CDR3.